This TCR beta chain is from a study of shared clonotypes between healthy human individuals (dated by TCRdb to the early 2020s). Turning to the overall study: The cohort comprised two women and a few men aged 18 to 49 years. To estimate repertoire size and how much clonotype sharing occurs between individuals, the study deeply sequenced the blood TCR repertoires of several healthy adults. Different laboratories and diverse techniques were used to prepare libraries and sequence TCR repertoires, to increase sequencing depth and limit assay-specific biases. Between about 0.8 and 9 billion PBMCs per donor were obtained by leukapheresis. For each donor, CD4 naive and CD4 memory were each given three plates, CD8 naive was given two plates, and CD8 memory was given one plate.

What the study reported, not specific to this receptor: Even with the large sequencing depth, rarefaction of the sorted-subset datasets indicated that sequencing was incomplete. Pairwise subsampling indicated that sequencing depth was expected to affect the degree of clonotype sharing among donors. Compared with non-shared clonotypes, the clonotypes found in all four sorted-subset donors had higher generation probabilities. Approximately 5% of naive CD4, 3.5% of naive CD8, roughly 2.4% of memory CD4, and around 0.4% of memory CD8 clonotypes were shared across several donors. Naive subsets generally had larger estimated clonotype richness than memory subsets did. Sampling was limited to blood, and TCR repertoires in tissue likely differ from TCR repertoires in blood. The small number of donors limited the genetic and exposure-history diversity represented.

The donors were healthy, HIV-negative adults with no recently reported acute infections or vaccinations. Only Caucasian adults living in Nashville, Tennessee, USA were represented among the donors. Magnetic negative selection was used to enrich CD4+ T cells, after which naive cells were positively selected on CD45RA and the negative fraction became the memory subset. After blood collection by leukapheresis, PBMCs were isolated using Ficoll-Histopaque density gradient centrifugation and then cryopreserved in the vapor phase of liquid nitrogen. Analytical flow cytometry was used to check the purity and quantity of each magnetically sorted T cell population. From each sorted fraction, genomic DNA was isolated and quantified by UV absorbance on a Nanodrop 2000c. Counted from cysteine to phenylalanine, this CDR3 has 14 amino acids. The kept DNA is CDR3 alone, 42 bases in frame from the first base. CDR1 and CDR2, per the germline V gene, are MNHEY and SVGAGI. Trimmed from V: 6 bases; trimmed from J: 6 bases; junction bases lacking a gene match: 9.

Remarks on this clone: No cognate antigen has been identified for it. Base qualities were left out, and no much larger clone turns up one base away.

Using the deep immunoSEQ assay, TCR CDR3 regions were amplified from genomic DNA by multiplex PCR. For each cell subset, the extracted genomic DNA was distributed evenly across all wells of several immunoSEQ 96-well plates, and each plate served as one replicate. For sorted subsets, approximately 210 ng of genomic DNA, equivalent to some 30,000 T cell genomes, went into each replicate PCR. The purified libraries were quantified using a Qubit 3.0 fluorometer, sized with a Bioanalyzer 2100, and then quantified again using the KAPA Library Quantification kit. A separate single-read 150-cycle Illumina NextSeq 550 flow cell was used to sequence each immunoSEQ 96-well plate. In the paper's pipeline: Because the immunoSEQ output included only junctional sequences and no quality scores, the filtering could not be the same as the filtering used for full-length reads. To assign V/J genes and CDR3, sequences were annotated using PyIR, a Python wrapper for IgBLAST v1.9, with IMGT germline references. Reads were filtered out if the reads had weak V/J assignments (E-value above 1e-6), no CDR3, stop codons, out-of-frame junctions, or ambiguous translated residues. V3J clonotypes were defined as sequences sharing the same inferred V gene, J gene, and CDR3 amino acid sequence. To compute the percentage overlap between repertoires, the number of shared unique clonotypes was divided by the size of the smaller repertoire. Richness of each repertoire was evaluated using RTK rarefaction, the Chao1 estimator, and Recon v2.1 estimates of unobserved clonotypes. Generation probabilities for all TCRbeta clonotypes obtained by the gDNA method from a handful of donors were computed using OLGA. Imported from immuneACCESS, the table was reduced by TCRdb to in-frame sequences with V and J called. These copies leave out some clones; in studies compared against another copy, an unresolved V gene accounts for under half, and the cause of the remainder is not known. Clone size and V and J calls were adopted from that table, with D and trimming inferred from the DNA. This sample lists about 960,000 clones; around three quarters were detected once. The ten largest clones represent about 1.5% of the sample.

The sequenced material came from memory CD4+ T cells sorted from blood. This sample's cell subset or site label indicates: CD45RA-negative fraction. This TCR came from a man between 18 and 35 years old in good health. The chain is assembled from TRBV6-5 and TRBJ2-7; the central 9 bases match TRBD1. The sequenced DNA is TGTGCCAGCAGCCGGGACAGGGAAGCCCGCGAGCAGTACTTC. It encodes CASSRDREAREQYF.